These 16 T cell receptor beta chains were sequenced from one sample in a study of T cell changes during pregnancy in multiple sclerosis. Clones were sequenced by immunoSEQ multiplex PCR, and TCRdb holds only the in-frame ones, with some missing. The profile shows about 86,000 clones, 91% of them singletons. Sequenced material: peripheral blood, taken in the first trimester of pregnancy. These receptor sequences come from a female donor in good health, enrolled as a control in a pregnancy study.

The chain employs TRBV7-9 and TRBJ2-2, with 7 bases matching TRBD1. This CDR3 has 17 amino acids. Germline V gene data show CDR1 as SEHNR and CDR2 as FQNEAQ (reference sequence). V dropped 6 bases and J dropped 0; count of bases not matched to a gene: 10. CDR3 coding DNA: TGTGCCAGCAGTTTGAACAGGGGCAACACGAACACCGGGGAGCTGTTTTTT. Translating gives CASSLNRGNTNTGELFF.

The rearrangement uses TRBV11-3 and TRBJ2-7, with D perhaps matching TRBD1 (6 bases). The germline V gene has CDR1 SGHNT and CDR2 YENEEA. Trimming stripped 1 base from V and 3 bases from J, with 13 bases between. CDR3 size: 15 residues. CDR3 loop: CASSLAPGGNYEQYF. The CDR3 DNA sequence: TGTGCCAGCAGCTTAGCGCCTGGGGGCAACTACGAGCAGTACTTC.

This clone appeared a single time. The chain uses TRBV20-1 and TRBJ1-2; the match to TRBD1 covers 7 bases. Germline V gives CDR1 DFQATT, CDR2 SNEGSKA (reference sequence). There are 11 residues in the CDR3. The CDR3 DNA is TGCAGCGGGGACAGCAACTATGGCTACACCTTC. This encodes CSGDSNYGYTF.

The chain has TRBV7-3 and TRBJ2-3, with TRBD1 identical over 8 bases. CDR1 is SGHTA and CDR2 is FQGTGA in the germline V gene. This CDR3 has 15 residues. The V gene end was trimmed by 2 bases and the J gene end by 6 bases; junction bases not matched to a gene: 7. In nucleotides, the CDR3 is TGTGCCAGCAGCTTACAGGGGGCGGGTGTCGATACGCAGTATTTT. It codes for CASSLQGAGVDTQYF.

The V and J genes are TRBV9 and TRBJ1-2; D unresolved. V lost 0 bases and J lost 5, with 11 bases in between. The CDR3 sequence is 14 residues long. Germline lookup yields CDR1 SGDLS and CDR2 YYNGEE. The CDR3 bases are TGTGCCAGCAGCGTAGGGAGTGGCGCTTATGGCTACACCTTC. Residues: CASSVGSGAYGYTF. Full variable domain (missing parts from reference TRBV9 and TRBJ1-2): DSGVTQTPKHLITATGQRVTLRCSPRSGDLSVYWYQQSLDQGLQFLIQYYNGEERAKGNILERFSAQQFPDLHSELNLSSLELGDSALYFCASSVGSGAYGYTFGSGTRLTVV.

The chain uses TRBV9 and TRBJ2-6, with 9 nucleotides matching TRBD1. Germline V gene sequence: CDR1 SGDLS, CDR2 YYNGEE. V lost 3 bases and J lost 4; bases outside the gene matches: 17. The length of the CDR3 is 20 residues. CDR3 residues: CASSAPVRPRQGEGANVLTF. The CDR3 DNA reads TGTGCCAGCAGCGCTCCGGTAAGGCCCAGACAGGGGGAGGGGGCCAACGTCCTGACTTTC. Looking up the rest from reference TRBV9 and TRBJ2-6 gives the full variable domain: DSGVTQTPKHLITATGQRVTLRCSPRSGDLSVYWYQQSLDQGLQFLIQYYNGEERAKGNILERFSAQQFPDLHSELNLSSLELGDSALYFCASSAPVRPRQGEGANVLTFGAGSRLTVL.

The CDR3, as DNA: TGTGCCAGCGGCAGGGGATTGGGGCAGTTCTTC. Translated, it gives CASGRGLGQFF. The chain links TRBV9 to TRBJ2-1, with a tentative D call TRBD1 (6 bases). Germline CDR1 reads SGDLS; CDR2 reads YYNGEE. CDR3 length: 11 residues. Trimming took 7 bases from V and 12 from J, leaving 14 bases between them.

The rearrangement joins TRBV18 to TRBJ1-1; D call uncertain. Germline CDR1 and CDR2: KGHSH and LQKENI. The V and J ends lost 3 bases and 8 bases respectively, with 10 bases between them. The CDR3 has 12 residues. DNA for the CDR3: TGTGCCAGCTCACCGTTGATGGGCGAAGCTTTCTTT. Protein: CASSPLMGEAFF. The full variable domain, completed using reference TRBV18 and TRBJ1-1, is NAGVMQNPRHLVRRRGQEARLRCSPMKGHSHVYWYRQLPEEGLKFMVYLQKENIIDESGMPKERFSAEFPKEGPSILRIQQVVRGDSAAYFCASSPLMGEAFFGQGTRLTVV.

The CDR3 DNA reads as TGTGCTAGTGGTCTGGATCGGACAGACAATCAGCCCCAGCATTTT. Amino acids: CASGLDRTDNQPQHF. The rearrangement uses TRBV12-5 and TRBJ1-5, with a possible D match to TRBD1 (6 bases). Trimming shortened V by 5 bases and J by 3 bases, and 14 bases separated the two germline ends. This CDR3 has 15 amino acids. In germline, CDR1 is LGHNT, CDR2 FRNRAP.

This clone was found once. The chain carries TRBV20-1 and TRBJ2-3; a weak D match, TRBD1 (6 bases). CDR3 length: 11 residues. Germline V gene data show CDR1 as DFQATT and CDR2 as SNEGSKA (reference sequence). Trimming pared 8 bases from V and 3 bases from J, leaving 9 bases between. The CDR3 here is CSPQGTDTQYF. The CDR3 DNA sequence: TGCAGTCCACAGGGTACAGATACGCAGTATTTT.

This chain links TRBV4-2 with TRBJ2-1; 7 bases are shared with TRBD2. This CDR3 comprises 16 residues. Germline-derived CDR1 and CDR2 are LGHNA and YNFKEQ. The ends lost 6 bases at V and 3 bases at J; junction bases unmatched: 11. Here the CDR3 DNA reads TGTGCCAGCAGACGAATCTCCGGGGGGAACTACAATGAGCAGTTCTTC. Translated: CASRRISGGNYNEQFF.

CDR3 bases: TGCGCCAGCACATCCGGGACAGGGGACTATGGCTACACCTTC. As protein: CASTSGTGDYGYTF. This chain connects TRBV5-1 to TRBJ1-2, with TRBD1 matching 10 bases. In germline, CDR1 is SGHRS, CDR2 YFSETQ. V was pared by 6 bases and J by 3 bases, with 5 bases of the junction left unmatched. The CDR3 runs to 14 residues.

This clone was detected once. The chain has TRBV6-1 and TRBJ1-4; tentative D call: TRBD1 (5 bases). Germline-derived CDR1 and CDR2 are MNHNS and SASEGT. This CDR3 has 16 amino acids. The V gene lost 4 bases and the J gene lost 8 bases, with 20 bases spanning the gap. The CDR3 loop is CASSVSPGQGKEKLFF. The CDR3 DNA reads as TGTGCCAGCAGTGTAAGCCCCGGGCAGGGAAAGGAAAAACTGTTTTTT.

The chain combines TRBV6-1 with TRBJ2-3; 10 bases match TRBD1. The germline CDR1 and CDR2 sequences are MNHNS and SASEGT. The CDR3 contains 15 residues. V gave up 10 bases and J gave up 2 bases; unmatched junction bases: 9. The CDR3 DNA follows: TGTGCCACCCAGGACAGGGGGGGGGACACAGATACGCAGTATTTT. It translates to CATQDRGGDTDTQYF.

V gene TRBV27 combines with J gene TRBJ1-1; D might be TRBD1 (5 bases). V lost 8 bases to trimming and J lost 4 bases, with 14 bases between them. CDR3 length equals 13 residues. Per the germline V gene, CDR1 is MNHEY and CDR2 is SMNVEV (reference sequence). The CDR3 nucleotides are TGTGCCAGCGTCCCGGCAGGGTCCACTGAAGCTTTCTTT. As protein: CASVPAGSTEAFF.

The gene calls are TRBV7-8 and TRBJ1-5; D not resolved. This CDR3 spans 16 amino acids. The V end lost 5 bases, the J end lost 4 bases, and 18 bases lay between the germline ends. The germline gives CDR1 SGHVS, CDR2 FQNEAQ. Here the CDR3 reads CASSPRDPRGNQPQHF. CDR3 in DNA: TGTGCCAGCAGCCCAAGAGACCCTCGGGGAAATCAGCCCCAGCATTTT.